The clone carrying this TCR beta chain was seen a handful of times. The CDR3 totals 13 residues. Germline V gene lookup returns CDR1 MNHEY and CDR2 SMNVEV (reference sequence). This sample is part of a study of immune characterization of retroperitoneal liposarcoma. TCRdb ran MiXCR on the PCR reads and lists one entry per CDR3 protein. Among just under 2,500 distinct CDR3 sequences, 49% were seen once, and the ten largest hold approximately 60%. Sequences were obtained from tumor tissue. This clonotype was sampled from a female donor with retroperitoneal liposarcoma. The J gene is TRBJ2-1, the V gene TRBV27; 9 nucleotides line up with TRBD2. The J call is in doubt because the DNA end fits TRBJ2-7 better. CDR3 loop: CASSQGLASEQYF. In DNA form, the CDR3 reads TGTGCCAGCAGTCAGGGACTAGCTAGCGAGCAGTACTTC.